This entry lists 20 T cell receptor beta chains sequenced from one sample in a study of monozygotic twins with inflammatory bowel disease. Following a re-call of the 5' RACE reads, TCRdb has one entry per CDR3 protein and lacks DNA. The sample yields about 350,000 distinct CDR3 sequences, of which the top ten take up approximately 2%. Source material: blood. All receptors come from a human donor with ulcerative colitis or Crohn's disease, or a healthy co-twin of an affected twin (not recorded which).

V is TRBV2 and J is TRBJ1-6; TCRdb indicates TRBD1, and absent DNA this call remains unverified. CDR1 is SNHLY and CDR2 is FYNNEI in the germline V gene. The CDR3 consists of 15 residues. The CDR3 reads CASTGSSRDNSPLHF.

V gene TRBV11-2 combines with J gene TRBJ1-1; the TRBD1 assignment by TCRdb is unverifiable without DNA. This CDR3 region has 17 residues. CDR1 SGHAT and CDR2 FQNNGV come from the germline V gene. The CDR3 here is CASSIIGRAGANTEAFF.

The V call is TRBV5-5, the J call TRBJ2-1. Germline V CDR1 and CDR2: SGHKS, YYEKEE (reference sequence). The CDR3 covers 17 residues. The CDR3 loop is CASSSSITGSSYNEQFF.

This sequence joins TRBV6-2 or TRBV6-3 and TRBJ2-2; TCRdb picks TRBD2, but there is no DNA to check that call. This CDR3 spans 15 amino acids. Germline V gives CDR1 MNHEY, CDR2 SVGEGT. The CDR3 protein is CASSSGLVGVGELFF.

The rearrangement links TRBV5-1 to TRBJ2-7. This CDR3 is 13 amino acids long. Germline CDR1 is SGHRS and CDR2 is YFSETQ. CDR3 protein: CASSLGFGDMWYF.

V and J are TRBV6-1 and TRBJ2-5; with no DNA, the TCRdb D assignment of TRBD2 cannot be verified. The CDR3 has 13 amino acids. CDR1 MNHNS and CDR2 SASEGT come from the germline V gene. The CDR3 protein is CASSGGDWETQYF.

The chain carries TRBV7-3 and TRBJ2-3; TCRdb lists TRBD1, though no DNA is available to test this call. The CDR3 consists of 15 residues. Germline lookup yields CDR1 SGHTA and CDR2 FQGTGA. CDR3: CASSLNGGRTDTQYF.

The chain uses TRBV12-3 or TRBV12-4 and TRBJ2-1. The CDR3 consists of 14 residues. The chain's CDR3 is CASRLKSSYNEQFF.

This chain links TRBV11-2 with TRBJ2-5; TCRdb selects TRBD2, and the lack of DNA leaves this call unchecked. Germline-derived CDR1 and CDR2 are SGHAT and FQNNGV. The CDR3 sequence is 14 residues long. The CDR3 region is CASSPRGDKETQYF.

J is TRBJ1-5 and V is TRBV7-2. The CDR3 consists of 14 residues. In germline, CDR1 is SGHTA, CDR2 FQGNSA. This CDR3 reads CASSSRLNNQPQHF. Supplemented by reference TRBV7-2 and TRBJ1-5, the full variable domain reads GAGVSQSPSNKVTEKGKDVELRCDPISGHTALYWYRQSLGQGLEFLIYFQGNSAPDKSGLPSDRFSAERTGGSVSTLTIQRTQQEDSAVYLCASSSRLNNQPQHFGDGTRLSIL.

This chain uses TRBV12-3 or TRBV12-4 with TRBJ2-1; no DNA is available, so the TRBD2 call from TCRdb remains unchecked. The CDR3 has 16 amino acids. Here the CDR3 reads CASSPRTSGAYNEQFF.

The chain employs TRBV4-1 and TRBJ2-1. Germline values: CDR1 MGHRA, CDR2 YSYEKL. The CDR3 contains 15 residues. The CDR3 region is CASSLIGVSYNEQFF.

V usage is TRBV7-2 and J usage is TRBJ2-7; as DNA is missing, the TRBD2 call by TCRdb cannot be tested. This CDR3 is built from 15 residues. CDR1 is SGHTA and CDR2 is FQGNSA in the germline V gene. The CDR3 here is CASSPGLAGTYEQYF.

This sequence joins TRBV28 and TRBJ2-1; TCRdb picks TRBD2, but there is no DNA to check that call. The germline CDR1 and CDR2 sequences are MDHEN and SYDVKM. This CDR3 contains 15 residues. The CDR3 spells CASSSTSGGPNEQFF.

The rearrangement links TRBV10-3 to TRBJ2-5; the TRBD1 assignment by TCRdb is unverifiable without DNA. This CDR3 comprises 15 residues. Germline CDR1 and CDR2: ENHRY and SYGVKD. CDR3 protein: CAITNGQGIQETQYF.

The chain is built from TRBV28 and TRBJ2-7; TCRdb's D gene call, TRBD2, goes unchecked for lack of DNA. This CDR3 comprises 15 residues. Per germline, CDR1 MDHEN and CDR2 SYDVKM. CDR3 sequence: CASTLGSGPTYEQYF.

This chain links TRBV11-2 with TRBJ1-1. The CDR3 length is 13 residues. Germline V gene lookup returns CDR1 SGHAT and CDR2 FQNNGV. The CDR3 protein is CASSLLMDTEAFF.

V usage is TRBV6-1 and J usage is TRBJ2-1. The CDR3 extends over 14 amino acids. Germline values: CDR1 MNHNS, CDR2 SASEGT. The CDR3 sequence is CASSERSVGNEQFF.

The genes are TRBV5-5 and TRBJ2-7; TCRdb proposes TRBD2, but this gene call is untestable without DNA. The CDR3 has 18 amino acids. Germline V CDR1 and CDR2: SGHKS, YYEKEE (reference sequence). CDR3 sequence: CASSPGRRIRDSSMEQYF.

The V gene is TRBV5-6, the J gene TRBJ2-3. The CDR3 sequence is 12 residues long. Germline lookup yields CDR1 SGHDT and CDR2 YYEEEE. The CDR3 loop reads CASSFITDTQYF.